The 26 T cell receptor beta chains given below trace back to one sample, sequenced in a study of CD8 T cells in Susac syndrome. The RNA, about 0.5 to 1 ug, was put through reverse transcription using random hexamers. TCRdb independently ran MiXCR on the immunoSEQ multiplex PCR reads; one entry per CDR3 protein. The sample contains around 56,000 distinct CDR3 sequences, 90% to 95% of which appear only once. The material sequenced was CD8+ T cells from PBMCs. The receptors here all came from a human donor in good health.

The rearrangement joins TRBV2 to TRBJ1-1; no definite D call. Germline V lookup: CDR1 SNHLY, CDR2 FYNNEI. V gave up 7 bases and J gave up 1 base, with 10 bases separating them. The length of the CDR3 is 13 residues. The CDR3, as DNA: TGTGCCAGCACCCCCACACCGAACACTGAAGCTTTCTTT. As protein: CASTPTPNTEAFF.

The rearrangement uses TRBV4-3 and TRBJ1-3; D perhaps matches TRBD1 (5 bases). Germline CDR1 is LGHNA and CDR2 is YSLEER. The length of the CDR3 is 17 residues. V lost 0 bases and J 0 bases, leaving 12 bases between the germline ends. CDR3 bases: TGCGCCAGCAGCCAAGATCCGGCGGGGACCTCTGGAAACACCATATATTTT. Protein product: CASSQDPAGTSGNTIYF.

The V gene is TRBV14, the J gene TRBJ2-7, with D maybe TRBD2 (5 bases). The CDR3 has 14 residues. Trimming pared 4 bases from V and 5 bases from J, leaving 15 bases between. The germline V gene encodes CDR1 SGHDN and CDR2 FVKESK. CDR3 sequence: CASSPLTRPHEQYF. Here the CDR3 DNA reads TGTGCCAGCAGCCCACTTACTAGACCCCACGAGCAGTACTTC. Drawing the rest from reference TRBV14 and TRBJ2-7, the complete variable domain is EAGVTQFPSHSVIEKGQTVTLRCDPISGHDNLYWYRRVMGKEIKFLLHFVKESKQDESGMPNNRFLAERTGGTYSTLKVQPAELEDSGVYFCASSPLTRPHEQYFGPGTRLTVT.

V usage is TRBV5-1 and J usage is TRBJ1-5, with D perhaps matching TRBD1 (5 bases). Germline V CDR1 and CDR2: SGHRS, YFSETQ. This CDR3 is 15 amino acids long. V lost 0 bases and J lost 3, with 10 bases in between. CDR3 nucleotides: TGCGCCAGCAGCTTGGCCGGGACGCCCAATCAGCCCCAGCATTTT. Amino acids: CASSLAGTPNQPQHF. The whole variable domain, filled in from reference TRBV5-1 and TRBJ1-5, reads KAGVTQTPRYLIKTRGQQVTLSCSPISGHRSVSWYQQTPGQGLQFLFEYFSETQRNKGNFPGRFSGRQFSNSRSEMNVSTLELGDSALYLCASSLAGTPNQPQHFGDGTRLSIL.

The chain is built from TRBV4-3 and TRBJ2-3, with 8 bases matching TRBD1. V lost 3 bases and J lost 7; bases outside the gene matches: 12. The V gene's germline CDR1 is LGHNA and CDR2 YSLEER. CDR3 length equals 16 residues. CDR3 coding DNA: TGCGCCAGCAGCCAGGAAACTCCGGGACAGGTTAATACGCAGTATTTT. The encoded protein is CASSQETPGQVNTQYF.

The V call is TRBV2, the J call TRBJ2-7; perhaps D is TRBD1 or TRBD2 (5 bases each). Germline CDR1 is SNHLY and CDR2 is FYNNEI. This CDR3 is built from 15 residues. V shed 4 bases and J shed 7 bases, with 20 bases lying between them. The CDR3 DNA is TGTGCCAGCAGTGGCCGGGGCCTCGCATCGGGAGAGCAGTACTTC. This codes for CASSGRGLASGEQYF.

This chain connects TRBV24-1 to TRBJ2-1; 11 bases agree with TRBD2. CDR3 length equals 15 residues. The germline CDR1 and CDR2 sequences are KGHDR and SFDVKD. V trimming: 4 bases; J trimming: 8 bases; junction bases outside the gene matches: 6. CDR3 DNA sequence: TGTGCCACCAGTGAACTAGCGGGAGATGGTCATGAGCAGTTCTTC. It specifies CATSELAGDGHEQFF.

V and J are TRBV25-1 and TRBJ1-5, with 8 nucleotides matching TRBD1. V lost 6 bases and J lost 0; bases outside the gene matches: 4. The germline gives CDR1 MGHDK, CDR2 SYGVNS. The CDR3 contains 15 residues. CDR3 coding DNA: TGTGCCAGCAGCGCGGGACAGGATAGCAATCAGCCCCAGCATTTT. Translation: CASSAGQDSNQPQHF.

In its sample, this clonotype was seen once. The CDR3 protein is CASSGTGAFGNQPQHF. The CDR3 nucleotides are TGTGCCAGCAGCGGGACAGGGGCATTCGGCAATCAGCCCCAGCATTTT. The rearrangement links TRBV6-1 to TRBJ1-5; 10 nucleotides agree with TRBD1. Germline assignment: CDR1 MNHNS and CDR2 SASEGT. J was trimmed by 2 bases and V by 6 bases; bases with no gene match: 7. This CDR3 has 16 amino acids.

In this sample, this clonotype turned up once. The chain employs TRBV28 and TRBJ2-7, with a weak D call TRBD1 (5 bases). Germline lookup yields CDR1 MDHEN and CDR2 SYDVKM. V lost 1 base and J lost 1, with 8 bases in between. The CDR3 is made up of 14 amino acids. The CDR3 DNA is TGTGCCAGCAGTTTATTAGGGGTATCCTACGAGCAGTACTTC. It specifies CASSLLGVSYEQYF.

The chain links TRBV6-5 to TRBJ2-7; 11 nucleotides align to TRBD1. The CDR3 has 14 amino acids. Unmatched junction bases numbered 6, after V lost 7 bases and J lost 4 bases. Looked up from germline, CDR1 is MNHEY and CDR2 is SVGAGI. The CDR3 protein is CASTGQGDLYEQYF. CDR3 DNA sequence: TGTGCCAGCACGGGACAGGGGGATTTGTACGAGCAGTACTTC.

This rearrangement joins TRBV6-5 to TRBJ1-1; D gene uncertain. Per the germline V gene, CDR1 is MNHEY and CDR2 is SVGAGI. The ends were cut back, 3 bases at V and 0 bases at J, with 11 bases in the middle. The length of the CDR3 is 15 residues. CDR3 sequence: CASSYYGQLNTEAFF. CDR3 DNA sequence: TGTGCCAGCAGTTATTATGGCCAGCTGAACACTGAAGCTTTCTTT.

This sequence joins TRBV20-1 and TRBJ2-1; D is perhaps TRBD2 (5 bases). V was trimmed by 0 bases and J by 3 bases, leaving 12 bases between them. From germline, CDR1 is DFQATT and CDR2 SNEGSKA (reference sequence). This CDR3 has 15 amino acids. This CDR3 reads CSARDGVGDYNEQFF. The CDR3, as DNA: TGCAGTGCTAGAGATGGGGTCGGGGACTACAATGAGCAGTTCTTC.

J is TRBJ2-3 and V is TRBV4-1, with a possible D match to TRBD1 (5 bases). Per germline, CDR1 MGHRA and CDR2 YSYEKL. This CDR3 spans 14 amino acids. V dropped 4 bases and J dropped 2 bases, with 10 bases sitting between them. The CDR3 sequence is CASSLEQATDTQYF. The CDR3 bases are TGCGCCAGCAGCCTGGAACAGGCCACAGATACGCAGTATTTT.

This chain's CDR3 is CASSLGGNEAFF. The DNA of the CDR3 is TGCGCCAGCAGCTTGGGCGGGAATGAAGCTTTCTTT. The chain couples TRBV5-1 to TRBJ1-1; D is unclear. Germline V gene sequence: CDR1 SGHRS, CDR2 YFSETQ. The V and J ends lost 0 bases and 7 bases respectively, with 7 bases between them. CDR3 length equals 12 residues.

The V call is TRBV12-3 or TRBV12-4, the J call TRBJ2-2, with 12 bases aligning to TRBD1. V shed 5 bases, J shed 3 bases, and the junction held 7 bases outside the gene matches. CDR3 size: 17 residues. CDR3 in DNA: TGTGCCAGCAGTCATCCGGGACAGGGGGCTGACACCGGGGAGCTGTTTTTT. This gives the protein CASSHPGQGADTGELFF.

The chain combines TRBV12-3 or TRBV12-4 with TRBJ2-7; D is possibly TRBD2 (6 bases). The CDR3 is 14 amino acids. The V gene lost 10 bases and the J gene lost 0 bases, with 16 bases spanning the gap. CDR3 nucleotide sequence: TGTGCCACCCCCCGGGAAGCGGGCTCCTACGAGCAGTACTTC. This sequence encodes CATPREAGSYEQYF.

The CDR3 DNA is TGTGCCAGCAGTTTAGTAGGGGGCACGGAAGCTTTCTTT. This encodes CASSLVGGTEAFF. V is TRBV27 and J is TRBJ1-1; 7 positions agree with TRBD1. The junction had 5 bases not matched to a gene; V was cut back by 2 bases and J by 8 bases. CDR1 and CDR2 from the germline V gene are MNHEY and SMNVEV (reference sequence). The CDR3 is made up of 13 amino acids.

V gene TRBV19 combines with J gene TRBJ2-1, with 7 bases fitting TRBD2. The ends lost 0 bases at V and 3 bases at J; junction bases unmatched: 2. The length of the CDR3 is 15 residues. CDR1 and CDR2 (germline): LNHDA, SQIVND (reference sequence). CDR3 protein: CASSIDGGGYNEQFF. For the CDR3, the DNA is TGTGCCAGTAGTATAGACGGCGGGGGCTACAATGAGCAGTTCTTC.

This chain links TRBV7-9 with TRBJ2-7, with D possibly being TRBD2 (5 bases). Germline CDR1 reads SEHNR; CDR2 reads FQNEAQ (reference sequence). The CDR3 length is 14 residues. The V end was cut by 0 bases, the J end by 4 bases, with 10 bases between. This chain's CDR3 is CASSLAEVGYEQYF. In DNA form, the CDR3 reads TGTGCCAGCAGCTTAGCGGAGGTCGGGTACGAGCAGTACTTC.

V gene TRBV25-1 combines with J gene TRBJ1-1; 9 bases map to TRBD1. Trimming took 3 bases from V and 3 from J; bases not matched to a gene: 5. Per germline, CDR1 MGHDK and CDR2 SYGVNS. The CDR3 totals 15 residues. CDR3 bases: TGTGCCAGCAGTGACTGGGACAGGGAATACACTGAAGCTTTCTTT. This codes for CASSDWDREYTEAFF. The variable domain in full, completed from reference TRBV25-1 and TRBJ1-1, reads EADIYQTPRYLVIGTGKKITLECSQTMGHDKMYWYQQDPGMELHLIHYSYGVNSTEKGDLSSESTVSRIRTEHFPLTLESARPSHTSQYLCASSDWDREYTEAFFGQGTRLTVV.

This clonotype was seen more than once but under ten times. The chain carries TRBV4-2 and TRBJ2-5; TRBD2 agrees at 9 bases. V lost 4 bases and J lost 1; bases outside the gene matches: 10. The CDR3 length is 17 residues. Germline loops: CDR1 LGHNA, CDR2 YNFKEQ. CDR3 amino acids: CASSPRGSGGLQETQYF. In DNA, the CDR3 is TGTGCCAGCAGCCCCCGAGGAAGCGGGGGGCTCCAAGAGACCCAGTACTTC.

This clonotype occurred a few times. The CDR3, as DNA: TGCGCCAGCAGCCCCCGGACAGGGGTCGCCTACGAGCAGTACTTC. It is translated as CASSPRTGVAYEQYF. The V and J genes are TRBV5-1 and TRBJ2-7, with TRBD1 matching over 9 bases. The CDR3 spans 15 residues. The V segment lost 4 bases and the J segment 2 bases; nucleotides outside the gene matches: 7. In germline, CDR1 is SGHRS, CDR2 YFSETQ.

J is TRBJ2-1 and V is TRBV3-1, with a weak D call TRBD2 (5 bases). The V and J ends lost 8 bases and 4 bases respectively, with 12 bases between them. This CDR3 is built from 13 residues. CDR1 and CDR2 (germline): LGHDT, YNNKEL (reference sequence). The CDR3 region is CASGSRTYNEQFF. CDR3 sequence (DNA): TGTGCCAGCGGGTCGAGGACTTACAATGAGCAGTTCTTC.

This chain links TRBV5-1 with TRBJ2-1, with 7 nucleotides matching TRBD1. Germline V gene data show CDR1 as SGHRS and CDR2 as YFSETQ. The CDR3 extends over 15 amino acids. Unmatched junction bases numbered 8, after V lost 4 bases and J lost 4 bases. CDR3 in amino acids: CASSPGTVSYNEQFF. The CDR3 region has the DNA TGCGCCAGCAGCCCCGGGACAGTTTCTTACAATGAGCAGTTCTTC. Filled out from reference TRBV5-1 and TRBJ2-1, the complete variable domain reads KAGVTQTPRYLIKTRGQQVTLSCSPISGHRSVSWYQQTPGQGLQFLFEYFSETQRNKGNFPGRFSGRQFSNSRSEMNVSTLELGDSALYLCASSPGTVSYNEQFFGPGTRLTVL.

The chain has TRBV6-2 or TRBV6-3 and TRBJ2-3; 11 bases match TRBD2. This CDR3 is 19 amino acids long. Germline assignment: CDR1 MNHEY and CDR2 SVGEGT. The J segment lost 2 bases and the V segment lost 2 bases, leaving 12 bases of the junction unmatched. DNA for the CDR3: TGTGCCAGCAGTTACGACCCTTTACTAGCGGGGGAAATCACAGATACGCAGTATTTT. It encodes CASSYDPLLAGEITDTQYF.